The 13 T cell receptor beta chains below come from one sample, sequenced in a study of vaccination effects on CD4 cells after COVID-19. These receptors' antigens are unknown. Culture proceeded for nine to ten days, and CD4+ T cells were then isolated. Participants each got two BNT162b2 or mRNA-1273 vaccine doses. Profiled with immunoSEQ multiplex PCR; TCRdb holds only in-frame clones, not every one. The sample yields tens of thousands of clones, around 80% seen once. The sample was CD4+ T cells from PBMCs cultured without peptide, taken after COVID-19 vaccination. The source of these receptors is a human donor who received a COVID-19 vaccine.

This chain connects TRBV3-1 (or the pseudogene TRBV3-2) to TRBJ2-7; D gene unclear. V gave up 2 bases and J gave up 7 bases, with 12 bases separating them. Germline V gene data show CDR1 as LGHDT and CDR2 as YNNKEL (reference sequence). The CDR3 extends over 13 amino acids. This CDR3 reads CASSQSRVREQYV. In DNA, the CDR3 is TGTGCCAGCAGCCAATCGAGAGTCAGGGAGCAGTACGTC.

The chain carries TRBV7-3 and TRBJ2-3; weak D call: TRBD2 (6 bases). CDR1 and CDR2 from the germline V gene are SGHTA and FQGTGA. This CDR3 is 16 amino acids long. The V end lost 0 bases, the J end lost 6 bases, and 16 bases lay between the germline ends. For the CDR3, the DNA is TGTGCCAGCAGCTTAACGGGACTCCGGAGGGACGATACGCAGTATTTT. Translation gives CASSLTGLRRDDTQYF.

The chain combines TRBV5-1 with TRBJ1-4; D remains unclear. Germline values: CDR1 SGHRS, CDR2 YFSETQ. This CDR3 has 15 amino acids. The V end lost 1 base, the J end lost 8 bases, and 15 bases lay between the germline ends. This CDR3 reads CASSLKPGTGEKLFF. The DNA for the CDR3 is TGCGCCAGCAGCTTGAAACCGGGAACGGGAGAAAAACTGTTTTTT.

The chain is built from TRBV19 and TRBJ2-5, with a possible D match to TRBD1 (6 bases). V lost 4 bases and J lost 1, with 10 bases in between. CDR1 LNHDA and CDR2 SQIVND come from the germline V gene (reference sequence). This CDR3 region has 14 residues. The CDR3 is CASSNTGPQETQYF. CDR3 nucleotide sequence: TGTGCCAGTAGTAACACAGGGCCCCAAGAGACCCAGTACTTC.

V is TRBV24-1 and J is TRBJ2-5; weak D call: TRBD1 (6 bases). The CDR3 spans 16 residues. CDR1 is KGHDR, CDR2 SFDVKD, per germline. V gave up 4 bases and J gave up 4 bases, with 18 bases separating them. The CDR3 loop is CATSEPRGSDRETQYF. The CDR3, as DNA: TGTGCCACCAGTGAGCCCAGGGGTTCGGATAGAGAGACCCAGTACTTC.

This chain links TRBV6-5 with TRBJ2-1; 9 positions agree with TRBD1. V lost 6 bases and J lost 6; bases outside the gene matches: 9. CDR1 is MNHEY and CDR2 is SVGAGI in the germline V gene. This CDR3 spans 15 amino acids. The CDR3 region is CASRPRTGVGNEQFF. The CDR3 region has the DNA TGTGCCAGCAGGCCCCGGACAGGGGTTGGCAATGAGCAGTTCTTC.

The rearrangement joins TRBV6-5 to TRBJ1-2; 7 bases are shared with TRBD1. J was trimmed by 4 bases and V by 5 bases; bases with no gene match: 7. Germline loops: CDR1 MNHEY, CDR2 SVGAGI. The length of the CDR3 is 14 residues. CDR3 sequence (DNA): TGTGCCAGCAGTCGGACAGGCACTACCTATGGCTACACCTTC. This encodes CASSRTGTTYGYTF.

The CDR3 DNA follows: TGTGCCAGCAGTTGGGACCTCCTTAATAATTCACCCCTCCACTTT. It yields the protein CASSWDLLNNSPLHF. The chain is built from TRBV6-6 and TRBJ1-6, with D maybe TRBD1 (5 bases). CDR1 is MNHNY and CDR2 is SVGAGI in the germline V gene (reference sequence). V dropped 4 bases and J dropped 5 bases, with 12 bases sitting between them. CDR3 length: 15 amino acids.

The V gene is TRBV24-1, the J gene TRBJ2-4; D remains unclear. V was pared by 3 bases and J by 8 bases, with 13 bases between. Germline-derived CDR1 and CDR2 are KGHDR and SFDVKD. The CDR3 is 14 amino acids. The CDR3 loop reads CATSDPGLADIQYF. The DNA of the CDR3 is TGTGCCACCAGTGATCCTGGTTTGGCGGACATTCAGTACTTC.

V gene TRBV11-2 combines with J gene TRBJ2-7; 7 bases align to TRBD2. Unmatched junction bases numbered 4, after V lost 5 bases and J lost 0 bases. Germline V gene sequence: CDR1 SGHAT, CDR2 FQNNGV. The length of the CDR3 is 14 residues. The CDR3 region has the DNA TGTGCCAGCAGCAACGGGGGGTCCTCCTACGAGCAGTACGTC. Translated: CASSNGGSSYEQYV.

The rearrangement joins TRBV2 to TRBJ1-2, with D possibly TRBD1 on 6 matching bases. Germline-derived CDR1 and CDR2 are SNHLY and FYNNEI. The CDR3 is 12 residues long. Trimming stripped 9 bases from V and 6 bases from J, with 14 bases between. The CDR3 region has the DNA TGTGCCAGACGTGGGGGGCCGGATGGCTACACCTTC. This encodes CARRGGPDGYTF.

In nucleotides, the CDR3 is TGTGCCAGCAGCTTTGGGACTAGCGGGGGGGCGACGGGGAACATTCAGTACTTC. It translates to CASSFGTSGGATGNIQYF. This sequence joins TRBV7-9 and TRBJ2-4; 16 nucleotides match TRBD2. This CDR3 is built from 18 residues. Germline V CDR1 and CDR2: SEHNR, FQNEAQ (reference sequence). V gave up 3 bases and J gave up 7 bases; unmatched junction bases: 9.

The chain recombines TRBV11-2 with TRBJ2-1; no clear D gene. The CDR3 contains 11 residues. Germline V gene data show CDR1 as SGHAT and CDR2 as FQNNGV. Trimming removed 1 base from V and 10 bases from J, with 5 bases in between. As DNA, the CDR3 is TGTGCCAGCAGCTTAGGTCGGGAGCAGTTCTTC. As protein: CASSLGREQFF.